The 18 T cell receptor beta chains in this list originate from one sample, sequenced in a study of T cells in Graves' hyperthyroidism and ophthalmopathy. Amplification yielded TCR beta CDR3 regions, with RNA transcripts as the source. HTBI primers drove first-round RT-PCR of the TCR CDR3. Via MiXCR, TCRdb re-called the multiplex PCR reads, giving one row per CDR3 protein. The sample carries approximately 560,000 distinct CDR3 sequences, about 45% recorded once. Sequencing was performed on peripheral blood or thyroid tissue (not recorded which). The receptors shown here come from a woman between 18 and 29 years old with Graves' hyperthyroidism.

This chain joins TRBV12-3 or TRBV12-4 and TRBJ1-5; maybe TRBD1 (6 bases). CDR3 length equals 14 residues. Between the trimmed V and J ends, which lost 6 bases and 4 bases, there was a span of 13 bases. The DNA for the CDR3 is TGTGCCAGCAGCAAAAGGGACACGAATCAGCCCCAGCATTTT. This encodes CASSKRDTNQPQHF.

This clonotype was observed a few times. The gene calls are TRBV4-3 and TRBJ2-5; 8 positions agree with TRBD2. Trimming at V came to 5 bases and at J to 0 bases, leaving 5 bases not matched to a gene. Germline assignment: CDR1 LGHNA and CDR2 YSLEER. The CDR3 spans 15 residues. The CDR3 reads CASSLLAAHQETQYF. CDR3 coding DNA: TGCGCCAGCAGCTTACTAGCGGCCCACCAAGAGACCCAGTACTTC.

With respect to this clonotype: Germline is not matched at one junction end, which may reflect a read error. The V gene is TRBV7-9, the J gene TRBJ2-6, with D unclear. The germline gives CDR1 SEHNR, CDR2 FQNEAQ (reference sequence). CDR3 size: 16 residues. CDR3 protein: CASSQVSSSGANVLTF. The CDR3 coding sequence is TGCGCCAGCAGCCAAGTCTCCAGCTCTGGGGCCAACGTCCTGACTTTC.

The CDR3 region has the DNA TGTGCCAGCAGCTTCTCGGGGCTGGGAGAGACCCAGTACTTC. It specifies CASSFSGLGETQYF. The chain combines TRBV5-4 with TRBJ2-5; D could derive from TRBD1 or TRBD2 (5 bases each). Germline V CDR1 and CDR2: SGHNT, YYREEE (reference sequence). The CDR3 sequence is 14 residues long. Deletions cut 2 bases from V and 4 bases from J, with 12 bases between.

In its sample, this clonotype was seen once. This chain joins TRBV10-3 and TRBJ1-1; D is unclear. V gave up 8 bases and J gave up 0 bases, with 13 bases separating them. The CDR3 totals 14 residues. The germline V gene has CDR1 ENHRY and CDR2 SYGVKD. CDR3 sequence (DNA): TGTGCCATCGGCCCGGTCCTTATGAACACTGAAGCTTTCTTT. Translating gives CAIGPVLMNTEAFF.

The V gene is TRBV13, the J gene TRBJ1-2; a weak D match, TRBD1 (6 bases). CDR1 and CDR2 (germline): PRHDT, FYEKMQ (reference sequence). V was trimmed by 0 bases and J by 1 base, leaving 9 bases between them. This CDR3 contains 15 residues. Written as DNA, the CDR3 is TGTGCCAGCAGCTTAGGTCAGGGACATAACTATGGCTACACCTTC. It yields the protein CASSLGQGHNYGYTF. Full variable domain (remainder filled in from reference TRBV13 and TRBJ1-2): AAGVIQSPRHLIKEKRETATLKCYPIPRHDTVYWYQQGPGQDPQFLISFYEKMQSDKGSIPDRFSAQQFSDYHSELNMSSLELGDSALYFCASSLGQGHNYGYTFGSGTRLTVV.

V gene TRBV15 combines with J gene TRBJ2-6; 9 nucleotides agree with TRBD1. The CDR3 totals 18 residues. Germline V CDR1 and CDR2: LNHNV, YYDKDF (reference sequence). With 4 bases clipped from V and 0 bases from J, the junction kept 7 bases outside the gene matches. CDR3 in amino acids: CATSTVGQGRSGANVLTF. The CDR3 region has the DNA TGTGCCACCAGCACCGTGGGACAGGGACGCTCTGGGGCCAACGTCCTGACTTTC.

The sample holds many counts of this clonotype. V usage is TRBV7-9 and J usage is TRBJ2-7, with 8 bases lining up with TRBD1. The CDR3 contains 13 residues. Trimming took 10 bases from V and 5 from J; bases not matched to a gene: 10. Germline CDR1 and CDR2: SEHNR and FQNEAQ (reference sequence). The DNA for the CDR3 is TGTGCCATCGGGGCAGGGGGCTGGAACGAGCAGTACTTC. Its translation: CAIGAGGWNEQYF.

This clonotype was picked up a small number of times. V usage is TRBV7-2 and J usage is TRBJ2-7; D gene uncertain. Germline CDR1 reads SGHTA; CDR2 reads FQGNSA. V was clipped by 6 bases and J by 2 bases, with 14 bases between them. The CDR3 sequence is 14 residues long. The CDR3 protein is CASRATRSAYEQYF. In DNA, the CDR3 is TGTGCCAGCAGGGCTACGCGGTCGGCCTACGAGCAGTACTTC.

In the case of this clonotype: An end of the junction differs from the germline gene, which may be a read error. The CDR3 loop is CASSSSTGTSTYGQYF. CDR3 bases: TGTGCCAGTAGTTCCTCTACCGGGACCTCGACCTACGGGCAGTACTTC. The chain employs TRBV19 and TRBJ2-7; D possibly matches TRBD1 or TRBD2 (5 bases each). Germline CDR1 is LNHDA and CDR2 is SQIVND (reference sequence). The CDR3 length is 16 residues.

The V and J genes are TRBV20-1 and TRBJ2-7, with D perhaps given as TRBD1 or TRBD2 (5 bases each). This CDR3 region has 15 residues. The germline V gene encodes CDR1 DFQATT and CDR2 SNEGSKA (reference sequence). Trimming removed 3 bases from V and 2 bases from J, with 17 bases in between. This chain's CDR3 is CSASEQRGRTYEQYF. The DNA of the CDR3 is TGCAGTGCTAGTGAACAGAGGGGAAGGACCTACGAGCAGTACTTC.

This clonotype turned up a few times. V gene TRBV5-4 combines with J gene TRBJ2-5, with 11 bases identical to TRBD2. This CDR3 contains 16 residues. V shed 1 base and J 5 bases; nucleotides not matched to a gene: 7. Germline lookup yields CDR1 SGHNT and CDR2 YYREEE (reference sequence). The CDR3 spells CASSLSSSGRTETQYF. CDR3 DNA sequence: TGTGCCAGCAGCTTGTCATCTAGCGGGAGGACGGAGACCCAGTACTTC.

The rearrangement joins TRBV4-1 to TRBJ1-1; unclear D gene. This CDR3 spans 13 amino acids. The germline gives CDR1 MGHRA, CDR2 YSYEKL. V lost 1 base and J lost 7, with 10 bases in between. In nucleotides, the CDR3 is TGCGCCAGCAGCCAAGCGCAGGAGGGTGAAGCTTTCTTT. Protein sequence: CASSQAQEGEAFF.

This clonotype was counted a few times. The V and J genes are TRBV10-3 and TRBJ1-1; D is unresolved. The CDR3 extends over 14 amino acids. Trimming stripped 2 bases from V and 0 bases from J, with 7 bases between. From germline, CDR1 is ENHRY and CDR2 SYGVKD. CDR3 bases: TGTGCCATCAGTGAGCCCCTCATGAACACTGAAGCTTTCTTT. Its protein is CAISEPLMNTEAFF.

V and J are TRBV7-2 and TRBJ2-5; 10 nucleotides match TRBD2. With 5 bases clipped from V and 1 base from J, the junction kept 13 bases outside the gene matches. There are 18 residues in the CDR3. Germline CDR1 and CDR2: SGHTA and FQGNSA. The CDR3 DNA reads as TGTGCCAGCAGCCCCTATCGGACTAGCGGAACCTTCCAAGAGACCCAGTACTTC. It is translated as CASSPYRTSGTFQETQYF.

This clonotype was recorded at least ten times. The chain is built from TRBV29-1 and TRBJ1-1; D might be TRBD1 (5 bases). The length of the CDR3 is 14 residues. V was clipped by 5 bases and J by 1 base, with 14 bases between them. Germline CDR1 and CDR2: SQVTM and ANQGSEA. The CDR3 loop is CSVKGLMRNTEAFF. The CDR3, as DNA: TGCAGCGTTAAGGGGTTGATGAGGAACACTGAAGCTTTCTTT.

Notes on this clonotype: This may arise from a read error, as a much more abundant clone is one base away. The chain combines TRBV7-2 with TRBJ1-1; a weak D match, TRBD1 (6 bases). Trimming cost V 5 bases and J 3 bases, with 7 bases left between them. The length of the CDR3 is 12 residues. Germline V gives CDR1 SGHTA, CDR2 FQGNSA. As DNA, the CDR3 is TGTGCCAGCAGCCAGGGGTACACTGAAGCTTTCTTT. Amino acid sequence: CASSQGYTEAFF.

This clonotype occurred many times. The V call is TRBV2, the J call TRBJ1-5, with a possible D match to TRBD1 (5 bases). The CDR3 loop spans 15 amino acids. Looked up from germline, CDR1 is SNHLY and CDR2 is FYNNEI. V lost 3 bases and J lost 3, with 12 bases in between. The CDR3: CASSDWGGVNQPQHF. CDR3 sequence (DNA): TGTGCCAGCAGTGATTGGGGGGGTGTCAATCAGCCCCAGCATTTT.